The 24 T cell receptor beta chains reported below all come from one sample, sequenced in a study of T-cell memory formation after mild COVID-19. In TCRdb, the 5' RACE reads were re-called with MiXCR into one record per CDR3 protein. The table lists under 350,000 distinct CDR3 sequences, around 16% of them singletons, with over 20% in the top ten. Sequencing used PBMCs or a T cell subset sorted from them (not recorded which). The receptors here all came from a man in his late teens or twenties who had mild COVID-19 (a few samples of this study predate the infection). Cell type and time point are not known.

This chain uses TRBV5-4 with TRBJ2-1, with no clear D. CDR3 length equals 16 residues. V dropped 0 bases and J dropped 10 bases, with 20 bases sitting between them. CDR1 and CDR2 (germline): SGHNT, YYREEE (reference sequence). In DNA form, the CDR3 reads TGTGCCAGCAGCTTGGATTACGGGCTCCCGAGCAAGGAGCAGTTCTTC. It translates to CASSLDYGLPSKEQFF.

V gene TRBV6-1 combines with J gene TRBJ1-2; maybe TRBD1 (6 bases). With 2 bases removed from V and 2 bases from J, the gap between germline ends came to 24 bases. Germline V gene data show CDR1 as MNHNS and CDR2 as SASEGT. The CDR3 sequence is 19 residues long. The CDR3 DNA follows: TGTGCCAGCAGTGAAAGGTCCGGGGACATATCCGAAATCAACTATGGCTACACCTTC. Its translation is CASSERSGDISEINYGYTF.

This clonotype has just a few counts. The rearrangement links TRBV7-8 to TRBJ2-7, with D maybe TRBD1 (6 bases). This CDR3 has 12 amino acids. Germline loops: CDR1 SGHVS, CDR2 FQNEAQ. V gave up 6 bases and J gave up 3 bases, with 9 bases separating them. Here the CDR3 DNA reads TGTGCCAGCAGGGGGGCGAGCTACGAGCAGTACGTC. Translating gives CASRGASYEQYV.

This chain links TRBV2 with TRBJ1-1; no reliable D call. Germline V gene sequence: CDR1 SNHLY, CDR2 FYNNEI. Trimming removed 3 bases at V and 5 bases at J, with 10 bases between. The CDR3 runs to 13 residues. CDR3 bases: TGTGCCAGCAGTGAGCGGCAGTCAACTGAAGCTTTCTTT. Its translation is CASSERQSTEAFF.

This clonotype was counted at least ten times. The chain couples TRBV7-8 to TRBJ1-5; D is unresolved. Per the germline V gene, CDR1 is SGHVS and CDR2 is FQNEAQ. V was trimmed by 0 bases and J by 1 base, leaving 7 bases between them. This CDR3 comprises 15 residues. This chain's CDR3 is CASSLAGYSNQPQHF. The CDR3 nucleotides read TGTGCCAGCAGCTTAGCTGGATACAGCAATCAGCCCCAGCATTTT.

The chain uses TRBV12-3 or TRBV12-4 and TRBJ1-1; possible D gene TRBD1, 5 bases. V was shortened by 5 bases and J by 0 bases, with 13 bases between the two germline ends. The CDR3 consists of 15 residues. The CDR3 DNA sequence: TGTGCCAGCAGTCCACGTTGGGGACTGAACACTGAAGCTTTCTTT. It specifies CASSPRWGLNTEAFF.

J is TRBJ1-6 and V is TRBV12-3 or TRBV12-4; tentative D call: TRBD1 (6 bases). The V gene lost 6 bases and the J gene lost 7 bases, with 16 bases spanning the gap. The length of the CDR3 is 15 residues. The CDR3 DNA is TGTGCCAGCAGAACAGGGATTTTATACAATTCACCCCTCCACTTT. This translates into CASRTGILYNSPLHF.

The chain links TRBV3-1 to TRBJ1-1; no clear D. V was trimmed by 1 base and J by 2 bases, leaving 8 bases between them. Per germline, CDR1 LGHDT and CDR2 YNNKEL (reference sequence). CDR3 size: 14 residues. CDR3 coding DNA: TGTGCCAGCAGCCAAGGAATTACCAACACTGAAGCTTTCTTT. Residues: CASSQGITNTEAFF. The full variable domain, completed using reference TRBV3-1 and TRBJ1-1, is DTAVSQTPKYLVTQMGNDKSIKCEQNLGHDTMYWYKQDSKKFLKIMFSYNNKELIINETVPNRFSPKSPDKAHLNLHINSLELGDSAVYFCASSQGITNTEAFFGQGTRLTVV.

This clonotype was recorded a few times. The rearrangement joins TRBV4-3 to TRBJ2-1; tentatively, D is TRBD1 or TRBD2 (5 bases each). Trimming cost V 0 bases and J 10 bases, with 16 bases left between them. The CDR3 runs 15 residues. Germline lookup yields CDR1 LGHNA and CDR2 YSLEER. Written as DNA, the CDR3 is TGCGCCAGCAGCCAAGATAGCCAGGGACGTGGGGAGCAGTTCTTC. Protein: CASSQDSQGRGEQFF.

The rearrangement uses TRBV6-2 or TRBV6-3 and TRBJ2-2; D perhaps matches TRBD2 (5 bases). The CDR3 covers 15 residues. From germline, CDR1 is MNHEY and CDR2 SVGEGT. The V end was cut by 4 bases, the J end by 7 bases, with 16 bases between. The CDR3 is CASSSLRGADGELFF. The CDR3 nucleotides read TGTGCCAGCAGTTCCCTTCGGGGAGCCGACGGGGAGCTGTTTTTT.

In nucleotides, the CDR3 is TGCAGTGCTAGAGTCAGCGGGGGGGCCTACGAGCAGTACTTC. Residues: CSARVSGGAYEQYF. The rearrangement uses TRBV20-1 and TRBJ2-7; TRBD2 agrees at 10 bases. Germline V gives CDR1 DFQATT, CDR2 SNEGSKA (reference sequence). V was clipped by 1 base and J by 2 bases; unmatched bases: 2. CDR3 length: 14 residues.

In its sample, this clonotype was seen a few times. CDR3 bases: TGTGCCAGCAGCTTACCCCCAGGGGGGATCCAAGAGACCCAGTACTTC. It is translated as CASSLPPGGIQETQYF. This chain joins TRBV11-2 and TRBJ2-5; weak D call: TRBD1 (7 bases). The CDR3 length is 16 residues. The germline V gene encodes CDR1 SGHAT and CDR2 FQNNGV. V lost 2 bases, J lost 1 base, and 14 bases lay in between. Together with reference TRBV11-2 and TRBJ2-5, the CDR3 gives the full variable domain: EAGVAQSPRYKIIEKRQSVAFWCNPISGHATLYWYQQILGQGPKLLIQFQNNGVVDDSQLPKDRFSAERLKGVDSTLKIQPAKLEDSAVYLCASSLPPGGIQETQYFGPGTRLLVL.

CDR3 amino acids: CASSVVAGGADTQYF. In DNA form, the CDR3 reads TGTGCCAGCAGCGTAGTAGCGGGGGGCGCAGATACGCAGTATTTT. The chain has TRBV9 and TRBJ2-3, with TRBD2 matching 10 bases. The CDR3 loop spans 15 amino acids. The trim removed 0 bases at V and 4 bases at J, leaving 2 bases unmatched. The V gene's germline CDR1 is SGDLS and CDR2 YYNGEE.

V and J are TRBV7-9 and TRBJ1-5, with no clear D. Germline values: CDR1 SEHNR, CDR2 FQNEAQ (reference sequence). Trimming stripped 5 bases from V and 5 bases from J, with 7 bases between. CDR3 length: 12 amino acids. The CDR3: CASSRYDQPQHF. Here the CDR3 DNA reads TGTGCCAGCAGCCGTTACGATCAGCCCCAGCATTTT.

V gene TRBV6-2 or TRBV6-3 combines with J gene TRBJ2-1; TRBD2 matches at 9 bases. With V trimmed by 4 bases and J by 7 bases, 11 bases remained unmatched. The CDR3 extends over 16 amino acids. The V gene's germline CDR1 is MNHEY and CDR2 SVGEGT. The CDR3 DNA reads TGTGCCAGCAGTTCCTTAGGCGGGGGGGCCTGGAATGAGCAGTTCTTC. It encodes CASSSLGGGAWNEQFF.

This clonotype came up many times. The genes are TRBV7-2 and TRBJ1-1; D gene ambiguous. With 1 base removed from V and 1 base from J, the gap between germline ends came to 7 bases. Germline V gene data show CDR1 as SGHTA and CDR2 as FQGNSA. CDR3 length: 14 residues. CDR3 in DNA: TGTGCCAGCAGCTTAGTGGAGGGGAACACTGAAGCTTTCTTT. As protein: CASSLVEGNTEAFF.

V and J are TRBV7-8 and TRBJ2-1, with D tentatively TRBD2 (6 bases). Trimming took 1 base from V and 6 from J, leaving 16 bases between them. Germline loops: CDR1 SGHVS, CDR2 FQNEAQ. The CDR3 sequence is 16 residues long. The CDR3 bases are TGTGCCAGCAGCTTAGAGCCCGGGACTGGGGCCAATGAGCAGTTCTTC. It codes for CASSLEPGTGANEQFF.

The V call is TRBV11-2, the J call TRBJ2-7, with TRBD1 matching 7 bases. Per the germline V gene, CDR1 is SGHAT and CDR2 is FQNNGV. V shed 5 bases and J 0 bases; nucleotides not matched to a gene: 7. The CDR3 sequence is 15 residues long. The DNA of the CDR3 is TGTGCCAGCAGCCCGACAGGGTTATTCTCCTACGAGCAGTACGTC. It translates to CASSPTGLFSYEQYV.

This clonotype occurred many times. The rearrangement joins TRBV4-1 to TRBJ2-2; D perhaps matches TRBD1 (5 bases). Trimming took off 1 base at V and 9 bases at J, with 21 bases between the two ends. The CDR3 has 17 amino acids. Germline loops: CDR1 MGHRA, CDR2 YSYEKL. CDR3 protein: CASSQGTGSQVGWELFF. The CDR3 bases are TGCGCCAGCAGCCAAGGAACAGGCAGTCAAGTTGGTTGGGAGCTGTTTTTT.

This clonotype was detected only a few times. The chain employs TRBV12-3 or TRBV12-4 and TRBJ1-4; 7 nucleotides align to TRBD1. The length of the CDR3 is 15 residues. V lost 6 bases, J lost 5 bases, and 9 bases stayed unmatched. The CDR3 loop is CASSIGQAQNEKLFF. The CDR3 nucleotides are TGTGCCAGCAGCATCGGACAGGCACAGAATGAAAAACTGTTTTTT.

The J gene is TRBJ1-1, the V gene TRBV6-5, with TRBD1 matching over 7 bases. V trimming: 3 bases; J trimming: 4 bases; junction bases outside the gene matches: 8. The CDR3 length is 15 residues. Germline lookup yields CDR1 MNHEY and CDR2 SVGAGI. The CDR3 loop reads CASSYFGSGGTEAFF. In DNA form, the CDR3 reads TGTGCCAGCAGTTATTTCGGGTCAGGGGGCACTGAAGCTTTCTTT.

This clonotype was counted many times. The gene calls are TRBV7-9 and TRBJ2-7, with 8 bases lining up with TRBD2. Trimming took 5 bases from V and 6 from J; bases not matched to a gene: 6. The length of the CDR3 is 13 residues. In germline, CDR1 is SEHNR, CDR2 FQNEAQ (reference sequence). DNA for the CDR3: TGTGCCAGCAGCGCAGCGGGGGTCGGCGAGCAGTACTTC. Amino acids: CASSAAGVGEQYF.

This clonotype showed up many times. This chain joins TRBV7-2 and TRBJ2-3, with TRBD1 matching over 9 bases. The length of the CDR3 is 15 residues. J was trimmed by 5 bases and V by 5 bases; bases with no gene match: 8. Germline lookup yields CDR1 SGHTA and CDR2 FQGNSA. The DNA for the CDR3 is TGTGCCAGCAGCCCGAGGACAGGGGCTAGAGATACGCAGTATTTT. As protein: CASSPRTGARDTQYF.

The chain uses TRBV27 and TRBJ1-6, with unresolved D. The CDR3 is 13 residues long. The germline V gene has CDR1 MNHEY and CDR2 SMNVEV (reference sequence). V lost 0 bases and J 9 bases, leaving 6 bases between the germline ends. Here the CDR3 reads CASSLSGRSPLHF. CDR3 nucleotides: TGTGCCAGCAGTTTATCGGGCCGTTCACCCCTCCACTTT.